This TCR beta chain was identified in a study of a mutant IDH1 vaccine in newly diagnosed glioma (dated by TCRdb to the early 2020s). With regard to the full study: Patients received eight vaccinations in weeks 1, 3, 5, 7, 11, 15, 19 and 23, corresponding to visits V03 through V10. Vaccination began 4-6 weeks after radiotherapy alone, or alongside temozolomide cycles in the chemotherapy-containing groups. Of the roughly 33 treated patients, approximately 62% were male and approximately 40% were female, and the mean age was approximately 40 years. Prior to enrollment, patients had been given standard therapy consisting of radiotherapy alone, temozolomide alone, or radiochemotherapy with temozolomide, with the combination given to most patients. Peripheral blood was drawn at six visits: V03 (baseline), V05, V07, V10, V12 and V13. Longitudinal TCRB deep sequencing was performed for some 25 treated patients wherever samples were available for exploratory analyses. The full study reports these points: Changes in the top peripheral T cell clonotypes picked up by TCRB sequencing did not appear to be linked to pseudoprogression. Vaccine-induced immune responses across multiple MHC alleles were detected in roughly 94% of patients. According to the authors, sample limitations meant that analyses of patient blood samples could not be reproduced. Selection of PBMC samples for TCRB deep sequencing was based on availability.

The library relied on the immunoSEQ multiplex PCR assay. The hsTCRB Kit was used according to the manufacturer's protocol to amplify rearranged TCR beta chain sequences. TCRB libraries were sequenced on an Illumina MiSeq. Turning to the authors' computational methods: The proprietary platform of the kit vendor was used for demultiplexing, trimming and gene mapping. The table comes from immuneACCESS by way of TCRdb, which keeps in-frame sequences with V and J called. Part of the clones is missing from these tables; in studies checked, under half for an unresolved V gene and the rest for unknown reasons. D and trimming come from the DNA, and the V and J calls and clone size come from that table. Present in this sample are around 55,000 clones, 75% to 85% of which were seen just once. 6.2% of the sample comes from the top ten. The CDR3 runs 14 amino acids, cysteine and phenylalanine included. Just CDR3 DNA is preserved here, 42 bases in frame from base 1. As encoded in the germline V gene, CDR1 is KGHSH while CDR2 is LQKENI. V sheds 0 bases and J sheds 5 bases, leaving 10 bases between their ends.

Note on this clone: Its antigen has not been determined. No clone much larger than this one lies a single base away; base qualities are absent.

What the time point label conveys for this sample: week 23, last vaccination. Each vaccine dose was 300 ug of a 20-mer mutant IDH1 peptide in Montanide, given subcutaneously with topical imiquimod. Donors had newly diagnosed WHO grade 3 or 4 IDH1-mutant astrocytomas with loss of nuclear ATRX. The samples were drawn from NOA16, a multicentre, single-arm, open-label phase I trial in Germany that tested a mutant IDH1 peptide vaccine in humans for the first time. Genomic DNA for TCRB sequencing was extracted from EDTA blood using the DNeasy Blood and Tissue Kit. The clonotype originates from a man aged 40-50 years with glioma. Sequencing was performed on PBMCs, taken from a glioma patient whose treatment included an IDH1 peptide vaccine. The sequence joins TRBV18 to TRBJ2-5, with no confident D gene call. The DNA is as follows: TGTGCCAGCTCACCACCATCTGGGTTGGAGACCCAGTACTTC. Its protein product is CASSPPSGLETQYF. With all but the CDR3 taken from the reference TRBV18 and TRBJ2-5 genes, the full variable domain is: NAGVMQNPRHLVRRRGQEARLRCSPMKGHSHVYWYRQLPEEGLKFMVYLQKENIIDESGMPKERFSAEFPKEGPSILRIQQVVRGDSAAYFCASSPPSGLETQYFGPGTRLLVL.